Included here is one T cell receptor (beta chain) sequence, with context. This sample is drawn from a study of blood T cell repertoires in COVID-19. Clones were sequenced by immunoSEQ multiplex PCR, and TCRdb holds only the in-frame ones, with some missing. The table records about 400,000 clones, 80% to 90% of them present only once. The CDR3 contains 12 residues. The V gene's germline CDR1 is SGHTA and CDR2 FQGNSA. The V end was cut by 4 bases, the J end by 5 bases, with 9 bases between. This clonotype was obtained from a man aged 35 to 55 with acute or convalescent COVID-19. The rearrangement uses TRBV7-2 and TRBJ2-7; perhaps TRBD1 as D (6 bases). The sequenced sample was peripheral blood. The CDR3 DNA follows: TGTGCCAGCAGCTCACAGGGTGACGAGCAGTACTTC. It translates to CASSSQGDEQYF.